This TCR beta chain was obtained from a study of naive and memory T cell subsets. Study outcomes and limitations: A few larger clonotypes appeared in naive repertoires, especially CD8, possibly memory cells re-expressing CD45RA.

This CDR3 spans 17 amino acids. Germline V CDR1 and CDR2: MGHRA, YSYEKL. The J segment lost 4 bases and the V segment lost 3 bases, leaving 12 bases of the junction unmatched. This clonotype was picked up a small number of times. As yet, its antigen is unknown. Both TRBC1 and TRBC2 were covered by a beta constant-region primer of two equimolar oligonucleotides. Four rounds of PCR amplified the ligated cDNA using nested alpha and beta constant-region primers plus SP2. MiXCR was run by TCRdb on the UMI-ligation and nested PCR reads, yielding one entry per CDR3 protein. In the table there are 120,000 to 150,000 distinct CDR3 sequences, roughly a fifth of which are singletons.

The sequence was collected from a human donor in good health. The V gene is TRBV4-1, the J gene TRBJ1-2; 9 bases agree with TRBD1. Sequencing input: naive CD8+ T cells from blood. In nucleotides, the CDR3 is TGCGCCAGCAGCCAGGTGATACAGGGGGCCCCCCTCTATGGCTACACCTTC. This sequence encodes CASSQVIQGAPLYGYTF.